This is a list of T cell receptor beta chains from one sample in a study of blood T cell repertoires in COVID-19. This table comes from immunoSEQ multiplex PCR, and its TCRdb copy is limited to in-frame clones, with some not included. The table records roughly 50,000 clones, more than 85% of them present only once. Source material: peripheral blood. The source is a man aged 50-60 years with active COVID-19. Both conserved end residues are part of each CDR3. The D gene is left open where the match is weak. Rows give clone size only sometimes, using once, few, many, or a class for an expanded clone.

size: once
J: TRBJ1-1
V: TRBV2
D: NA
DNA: TGTGCCAGCCGGGGGGGGCTGAACGCACAAAAGGGGTACACTGAAGCTTTCTTT
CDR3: CASRGGLNAQKGYTEAFF

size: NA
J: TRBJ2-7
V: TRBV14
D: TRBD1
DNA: TGTGCCAGCAGCCAAGGCCCGGGGACAGGGGCATACGAGCAGTACTTC
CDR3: CASSQGPGTGAYEQYF

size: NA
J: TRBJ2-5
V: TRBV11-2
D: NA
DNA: TGTGCCAGCAGCTTAGTGGAATCTTGGAGTATGGAGACCCAGTACTTC
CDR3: CASSLVESWSMETQYF

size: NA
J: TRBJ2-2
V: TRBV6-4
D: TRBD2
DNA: TGTGCCAGCAGTAGCGGGATGGCCCCCGGGGAGCTGTTTTTT
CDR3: CASSSGMAPGELFF

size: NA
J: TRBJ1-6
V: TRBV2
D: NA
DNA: TGTGCCAGCAGGGGCGCCTCTAATTCACCCCTCCACTTT
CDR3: CASRGASNSPLHF

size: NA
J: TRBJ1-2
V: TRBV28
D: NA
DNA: TGTGCCAGCAGTAGGTCGGGCTATGGCTACACCTTC
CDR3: CASSRSGYGYTF

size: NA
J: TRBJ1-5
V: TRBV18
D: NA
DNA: TGTGCCAGCTCCCGGGCGGGGGGGGATCAGCCCCAGCATTTT
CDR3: CASSRAGGDQPQHF

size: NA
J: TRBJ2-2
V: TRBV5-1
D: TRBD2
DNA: TGCGCCAGCAGCTTTAGCGGGACTAGAGACACCGGGGAGCTGTTTTTT
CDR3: CASSFSGTRDTGELFF

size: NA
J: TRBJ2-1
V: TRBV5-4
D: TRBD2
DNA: TGTGCCAGCAGCCCGGGGACTAGCGGGAATTACAATGAGCAGTTCTTC
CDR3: CASSPGTSGNYNEQFF

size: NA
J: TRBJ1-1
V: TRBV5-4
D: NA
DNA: TGTGCCAGCAGCAGCGGTCAAGGAATGAACACTGAAGCTTTCTTT
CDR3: CASSSGQGMNTEAFF

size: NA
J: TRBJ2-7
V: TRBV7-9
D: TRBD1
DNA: TGTGCCAGCAGCCACAGACAGGGGGCCATCTACGAGCAGTACTTC
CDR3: CASSHRQGAIYEQYF

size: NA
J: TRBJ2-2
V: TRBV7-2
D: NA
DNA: TGTGCCAGCACCCTCCGGGCGGGGTCTTTATTCGGGGAGCTGTTTTTT
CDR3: CASTLRAGSLFGELFF

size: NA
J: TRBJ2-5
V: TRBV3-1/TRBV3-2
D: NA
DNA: TGTGCCAGCAGCCTTCAGGGTACGCGGGAGACCCAGTACTTC
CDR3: CASSLQGTRETQYF

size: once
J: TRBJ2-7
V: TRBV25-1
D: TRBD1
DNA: TGTGCCAGCAGGACCCCCGGGACAGCCTACGAGCAGTACTTC
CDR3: CASRTPGTAYEQYF

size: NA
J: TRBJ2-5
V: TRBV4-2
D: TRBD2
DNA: TGTGCCAGCAGCCAAGGGACTAGCGGGGGGCAAGAGACCCAGTACTTC
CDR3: CASSQGTSGGQETQYF

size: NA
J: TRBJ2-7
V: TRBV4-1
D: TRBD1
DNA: TGCGCCAGCAGCCAAGATTTAAGTGGACAGGGGTCCTACGAGCAGTACTTC
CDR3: CASSQDLSGQGSYEQYF